This TCR beta chain was identified during a study of blood T cell repertoires in COVID-19. In the study overall: The analysed material was cDNA or gDNA that came from T cells, B-cell-depleted T cells, or PBMCs.

V lost 2 bases, J lost 4 bases, and 2 bases stayed unmatched. The germline CDR1 and CDR2 sequences are MNHEY and SVGAGI. This CDR3 comprises 15 residues. In the authors' workflow: Reference gene primer amplification gave estimated nucleated cell counts. Clones were sequenced by immunoSEQ multiplex PCR, and TCRdb holds only the in-frame ones, with some missing. D and trimming come from the DNA, and the V and J calls and clone size come from that table. The repertoire has 35,000 to 55,000 clones, 90% of them found once; the top ten carry around 2.9%. Material: peripheral blood. The TCR comes from a man aged 45-65 years with active COVID-19. The J gene is TRBJ1-4, the V gene TRBV6-5; 9 positions match TRBD1. CDR3 protein: CASSYGQGLNEKLFF. In DNA, the CDR3 is TGTGCCAGCAGTTACGGACAGGGGCTTAATGAAAAACTGTTTTTT.